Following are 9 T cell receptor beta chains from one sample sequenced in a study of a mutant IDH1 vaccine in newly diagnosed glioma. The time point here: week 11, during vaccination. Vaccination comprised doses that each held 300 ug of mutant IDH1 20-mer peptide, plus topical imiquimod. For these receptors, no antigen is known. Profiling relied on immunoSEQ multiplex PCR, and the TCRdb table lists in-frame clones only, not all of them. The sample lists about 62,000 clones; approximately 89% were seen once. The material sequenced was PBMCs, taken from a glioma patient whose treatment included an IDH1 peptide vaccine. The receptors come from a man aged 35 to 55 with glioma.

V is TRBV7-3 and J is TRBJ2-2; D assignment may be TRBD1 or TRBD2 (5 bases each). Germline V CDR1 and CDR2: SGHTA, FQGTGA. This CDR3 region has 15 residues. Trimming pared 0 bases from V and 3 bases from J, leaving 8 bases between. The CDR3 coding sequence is TGTGCCAGCAGCTTAACGGGACCATACACCGGGGAGCTGTTTTTT. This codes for CASSLTGPYTGELFF.

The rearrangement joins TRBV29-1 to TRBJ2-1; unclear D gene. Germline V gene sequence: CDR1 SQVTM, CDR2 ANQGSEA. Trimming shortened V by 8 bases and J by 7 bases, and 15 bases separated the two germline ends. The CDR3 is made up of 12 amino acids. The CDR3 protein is CSLSPGYNEQFF. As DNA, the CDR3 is TGCAGCCTGTCCCCAGGATATAATGAGCAGTTCTTC.

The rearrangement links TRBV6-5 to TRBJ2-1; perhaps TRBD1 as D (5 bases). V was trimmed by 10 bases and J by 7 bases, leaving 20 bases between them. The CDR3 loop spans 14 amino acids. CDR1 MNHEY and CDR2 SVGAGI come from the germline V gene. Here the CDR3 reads CATNQGVRLNEQFF. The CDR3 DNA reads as TGTGCCACCAACCAAGGGGTTCGCTTAAATGAGCAGTTCTTC.

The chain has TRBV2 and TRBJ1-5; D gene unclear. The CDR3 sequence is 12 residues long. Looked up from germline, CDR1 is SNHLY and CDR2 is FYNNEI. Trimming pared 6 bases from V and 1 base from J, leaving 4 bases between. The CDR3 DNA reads TGTGCCAGCAGGGCCAGCAATCAGCCCCAGCATTTT. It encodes CASRASNQPQHF.

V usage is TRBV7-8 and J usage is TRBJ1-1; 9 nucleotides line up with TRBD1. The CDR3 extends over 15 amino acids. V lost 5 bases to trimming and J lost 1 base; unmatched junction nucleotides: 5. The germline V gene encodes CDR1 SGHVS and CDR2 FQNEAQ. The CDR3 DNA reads TGTGCCAGCAGCGACATACAGGGGGCGAACACTGAAGCTTTCTTT. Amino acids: CASSDIQGANTEAFF.

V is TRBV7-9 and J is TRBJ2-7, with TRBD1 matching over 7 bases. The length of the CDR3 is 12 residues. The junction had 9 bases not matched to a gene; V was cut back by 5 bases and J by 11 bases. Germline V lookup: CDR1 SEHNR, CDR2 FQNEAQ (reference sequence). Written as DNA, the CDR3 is TGTGCCAGCAGCCCTGGACAGGCTCAAGAGTACGTC. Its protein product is CASSPGQAQEYV.

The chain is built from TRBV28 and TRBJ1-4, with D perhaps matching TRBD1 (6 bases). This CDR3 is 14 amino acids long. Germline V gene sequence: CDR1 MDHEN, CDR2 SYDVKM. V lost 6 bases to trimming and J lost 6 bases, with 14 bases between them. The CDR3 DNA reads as TGTGCCAGCAGGAAACAGGGTCCGGATGAAAAACTGTTTTTT. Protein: CASRKQGPDEKLFF.

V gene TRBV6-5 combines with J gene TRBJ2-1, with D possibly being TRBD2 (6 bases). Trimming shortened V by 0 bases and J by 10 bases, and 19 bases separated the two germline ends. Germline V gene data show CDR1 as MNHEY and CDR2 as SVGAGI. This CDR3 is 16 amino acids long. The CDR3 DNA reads TGTGCCAGCAGTTACTCTGGCGGGGCCGATCCAAGGGAGCAGTTCTTC. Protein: CASSYSGGADPREQFF.

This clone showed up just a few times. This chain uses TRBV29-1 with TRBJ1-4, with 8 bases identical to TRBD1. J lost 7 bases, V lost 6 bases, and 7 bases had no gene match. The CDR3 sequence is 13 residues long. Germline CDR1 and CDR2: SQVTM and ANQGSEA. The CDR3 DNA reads TGCAGCGTCCAACAGGGGGGGGTTGAAAAACTGTTTTTT. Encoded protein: CSVQQGGVEKLFF. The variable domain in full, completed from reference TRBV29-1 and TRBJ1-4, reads SAVISQKPSRDICQRGTSLTIQCQVDSQVTMMFWYRQQPGQSLTLIATANQGSEATYESGFVIDKFPISRPNLTFSTLTVSNMSPEDSSIYLCSVQQGGVEKLFFGSGTQLSVL.